This T cell receptor (beta chain) is from a study of T cell responses to AZD1222 COVID-19 vaccine. Study-wide results and caveats: Unmutated variant regions reportedly attract nearly half of all spike-specific TCRs. Repertoires in all cases were sampled only once the peak T cell response had passed.

Generated by immunoSEQ multiplex PCR, the TCRdb table keeps only in-frame clones and is missing some. This sample yields about 120,000 clones, of which roughly 80% are seen a single time; roughly 10% belongs to the top ten. This CDR3 has 15 amino acids. The ends were cut back, 3 bases at V and 3 bases at J, with 13 bases in the middle. Germline values: CDR1 SGHKS, CDR2 YYEKEE (reference sequence). As for this clone: The antigen is undetermined.

The input for sequencing was peripheral blood, taken on day 0 of AZD1222 vaccination. The chain carries TRBV5-5 and TRBJ1-3; a possible D gene is TRBD1 (5 bases). This TCR was sampled from an adult in good health. This CDR3 is CASSSGLPDGNTIYF. CDR3 DNA: TGTGCCAGCAGCTCGGGACTTCCCGATGGAAACACCATATATTTT.